This TCR beta chain comes out of a study of CD8 T cells in ankylosing spondylitis. The CDR3 runs to 16 residues. Germline-derived CDR1 and CDR2 are DFQATT and SNEGSKA (reference sequence). V shed 2 bases, J shed 4 bases, and the junction held 9 bases outside the gene matches. MiXCR was run by TCRdb on the 5' RACE reads, yielding one entry per CDR3 protein. The sample lists more than 200,000 distinct CDR3 sequences, 20% to 30% occurring once. The V gene is TRBV20-1, the J gene TRBJ2-3; 10 bases match TRBD2. Sequenced: blood, either unsorted or a sorted T cell fraction (not recorded which). The receptor's source is a male donor with ankylosing spondylitis or in good health (not recorded which). In nucleotides, the CDR3 is TGCAGTGCTAGATCAGCGAGCGGGGGGGGTGCAGATACGCAGTATTTT. The encoded protein is CSARSASGGGADTQYF.